This T cell receptor beta chain stems from a study of T cells expressing NK-cell markers. Whole-study context: HCMV seropositivity characterized most of the eight sequenced donors, and seronegativity one.

The study, taken as a whole, reports: In a group of roughly 6 donors, dominant NKG2C+ clonotypes represented roughly 1.0-7.0% of CD8+ T cells.

Germline CDR1 SGHRS, CDR2 YFSETQ. This CDR3 has 15 amino acids. A word on this clonotype: The antigen remains unidentified.

TCRdb derives one entry per CDR3 protein from the 5' RACE reads, leaving out DNA. The sample has some 150,000 distinct CDR3 sequences, and its top ten clones hold around a third. The source is a woman aged 45 to 65 in good health. Source material: blood T cells: a sorted CD56 or NKG2C T cell subset, CD4+ or CD8+ T cells, or bulk PBMC T cells (not recorded which). The chain couples TRBV5-1 to TRBJ2-1; TCRdb reports TRBD2, a call that lacks DNA to check it against. The CDR3 sequence: CASSFGSGTNNEQFF.